Listed here are 24 T cell receptor beta chains from one sample, sequenced in a study of T-cell memory formation after mild COVID-19. From the 5' RACE reads, TCRdb called clonotypes with MiXCR, one entry per CDR3 protein. This table has about 280,000 distinct CDR3 sequences, approximately 8% appearing once. Sequencing input: PBMCs or a T cell subset sorted from them (not recorded which). These receptors originate from a man younger than 35 who had mild COVID-19 (a few samples of this study predate the infection). Cell type and time point are not known.

This clonotype was observed a handful of times. The rearrangement links TRBV19 to TRBJ2-1; a weak D match, TRBD2 (6 bases). This CDR3 is built from 12 residues. CDR1 LNHDA and CDR2 SQIVND come from the germline V gene (reference sequence). V lost 9 bases, J lost 2 bases, and 8 bases lay in between. The chain's CDR3 is CASSGAYNEQFF. DNA for the CDR3: TGTGCCAGCTCGGGAGCCTACAATGAGCAGTTCTTC.

This clonotype was found many times. This rearrangement joins TRBV29-1 to TRBJ2-5; TRBD2 matches 13 bases. Trimming cost V 8 bases and J 5 bases; bases outside gene matches: 8. Germline CDR1 is SQVTM and CDR2 is ANQGSEA. The CDR3 loop spans 14 amino acids. CDR3: CSTTSGGARETQYF. CDR3 DNA sequence: TGCAGCACTACTAGCGGGGGGGCCCGGGAGACCCAGTACTTC.

Only a few counts were recorded for this clonotype. The V call is TRBV2, the J call TRBJ1-4, with D uncertain. Germline CDR1 and CDR2: SNHLY and FYNNEI. Trimming pared 11 bases from V and 4 bases from J, leaving 11 bases between. The CDR3 is 12 residues long. CDR3 region: CAGDIGNEKLFF. CDR3 coding DNA: TGTGCCGGCGACATTGGTAATGAAAAACTGTTTTTT.

The V gene is TRBV10-3, the J gene TRBJ1-2, with D unclear. The CDR3 consists of 14 residues. CDR1 ENHRY and CDR2 SYGVKD come from the germline V gene. V lost 3 bases and J lost 3, with 11 bases in between. In DNA form, the CDR3 reads TGTGCCATCAGTGATGGCGGGCCGGACTATGGCTACACCTTC. It translates to CAISDGGPDYGYTF.

This clonotype was recorded a few times. The V call is TRBV19, the J call TRBJ2-1; no clear D gene. V dropped 1 base and J dropped 9 bases, with 10 bases sitting between them. The germline V gene encodes CDR1 LNHDA and CDR2 SQIVND (reference sequence). This CDR3 spans 13 amino acids. CDR3 residues: CASSIGPYPEQFF. The DNA of the CDR3 is TGTGCCAGTAGTATAGGCCCCTACCCTGAGCAGTTCTTC.

This clonotype came up a few times. This chain uses TRBV4-2 with TRBJ2-1; D may be TRBD1 (5 bases). This CDR3 comprises 12 residues. Germline V gives CDR1 LGHNA, CDR2 YNFKEQ. With 5 bases removed from V and 12 bases from J, the gap between germline ends came to 14 bases. CDR3 residues: CASSTPGPTQFF. DNA of the CDR3: TGTGCCAGCAGCACACCAGGGCCCACGCAGTTCTTC.

The chain links TRBV7-9 to TRBJ2-5, with a weak D call TRBD1 (5 bases). Trimming cost V 5 bases and J 5 bases, with 21 bases left between them. Germline V gene sequence: CDR1 SEHNR, CDR2 FQNEAQ (reference sequence). This CDR3 comprises 16 residues. The CDR3 region has the DNA TGTGCCAGCAGCCGCGACAGAATTACAGCCGGGGAGACCCAGTACTTC. Encoded protein: CASSRDRITAGETQYF.

This clonotype was found a few times. The J gene is TRBJ2-1, the V gene TRBV18; no clear D. Trimming removed 3 bases from V and 8 bases from J, with 5 bases in between. Germline V gene data show CDR1 as KGHSH and CDR2 as LQKENI. The CDR3 is made up of 11 amino acids. CDR3 protein: CASSPTDEQFF. As DNA, the CDR3 is TGTGCCAGCTCACCGACCGATGAGCAGTTCTTC.

V is TRBV5-1 and J is TRBJ1-2; D remains ambiguous. The V and J ends lost 0 bases and 4 bases respectively, with 10 bases between them. The CDR3 totals 14 residues. Germline assignment: CDR1 SGHRS and CDR2 YFSETQ. The CDR3 spells CASSLEAVGYGYTF. The DNA for the CDR3 is TGCGCCAGCAGCTTGGAGGCGGTGGGCTATGGCTACACCTTC.

The DNA for the CDR3 is TGTGCCAGCAGTTTAGGGGTGGCAGGGGGCTACGAGCAGTACGTC. Amino acid sequence: CASSLGVAGGYEQYV. This chain joins TRBV12-3 or TRBV12-4 and TRBJ2-7; 7 nucleotides line up with TRBD1. This CDR3 is built from 15 residues. Trimming cost V 1 base and J 3 bases; bases outside gene matches: 6.

The table lists this clonotype with a few counts. The V call is TRBV20-1, the J call TRBJ1-6; no clear D gene. The CDR3 is 14 amino acids. Germline CDR1 DFQATT, CDR2 SNEGSKA (reference sequence). Trimming left V 5 bases short and J 3 bases short, with 11 bases between. The chain's CDR3 is CSAPQALYNSPLHF. The CDR3 DNA reads as TGCAGTGCTCCCCAGGCCCTCTATAATTCACCCCTCCACTTT.

The chain combines TRBV25-1 with TRBJ1-6; TRBD1 is a possible D gene (5 bases). The CDR3 is made up of 13 amino acids. Germline lookup yields CDR1 MGHDK and CDR2 SYGVNS. V shed 4 bases and J shed 6 bases, with 7 bases lying between them. The CDR3 bases are TGTGCCAGCAGTGTCCAGGGTAATTCACCCCTCCACTTT. This translates into CASSVQGNSPLHF.

This clonotype came up many times. The chain joins TRBV20-1 to TRBJ2-7; TRBD1 agrees at 8 bases. Per the germline V gene, CDR1 is DFQATT and CDR2 is SNEGSKA (reference sequence). This CDR3 is built from 14 residues. With V trimmed by 5 bases and J by 0 bases, 6 bases remained unmatched. The CDR3 DNA follows: TGCAGTGCTTCACCGGGACAGGACTCCTACGAGCAGTACTTC. As protein: CSASPGQDSYEQYF.

CDR3 loop: CSAARGNTEAFF. The DNA of the CDR3 is TGCAGTGCTGCCAGGGGGAACACTGAAGCTTTCTTT. The chain has TRBV20-1 and TRBJ1-1; a possible D gene is TRBD1 (6 bases). In germline, CDR1 is DFQATT, CDR2 SNEGSKA (reference sequence). Trimming took off 5 bases at V and 1 base at J, with 8 bases between the two ends. The CDR3 has 12 residues.

This clonotype was detected many times. The chain is built from TRBV11-2 and TRBJ2-1; D is perhaps TRBD1 or TRBD2 (5 bases each). Germline V gives CDR1 SGHAT, CDR2 FQNNGV. V dropped 5 bases and J dropped 4 bases, with 9 bases sitting between them. This CDR3 spans 13 amino acids. The CDR3 reads CASSPGRYNEQFF. The CDR3 DNA reads as TGTGCCAGCAGCCCGGGACGTTACAATGAGCAGTTCTTC.

This clonotype appeared a few times. The chain joins TRBV5-5 to TRBJ2-2; 9 nucleotides align to TRBD1. CDR1 is SGHKS, CDR2 YYEKEE, per germline (reference sequence). The trim removed 6 bases at V and 6 bases at J, leaving 9 bases unmatched. This CDR3 has 15 residues. CDR3 in DNA: TGTGCCAGCATCCGGACAGGGGCTGCGGCCGGGGAGCTGTTTTTT. This codes for CASIRTGAAAGELFF.

The rearrangement uses TRBV3-1 and TRBJ1-4; D not resolved. The CDR3 has 13 amino acids. Trimming cost V 4 bases and J 8 bases, with 11 bases left between them. Germline CDR1 is LGHDT and CDR2 is YNNKEL (reference sequence). The CDR3 spells CASSPHSAEKLFF. In nucleotides, the CDR3 is TGTGCCAGCAGCCCCCACAGTGCGGAAAAACTGTTTTTT.

This chain uses TRBV6-5 with TRBJ2-1, with 10 bases that match TRBD2. The length of the CDR3 is 17 residues. The V gene's germline CDR1 is MNHEY and CDR2 SVGAGI. The junction had 8 bases not matched to a gene; V was cut back by 2 bases and J by 4 bases. This chain's CDR3 is CASSYPNTSGDYNEQFF. The CDR3 region has the DNA TGTGCCAGCAGTTACCCTAACACTAGCGGGGATTACAATGAGCAGTTCTTC.

This clonotype was seen repeatedly, ten times or more. The chain combines TRBV4-1 with TRBJ2-1; TRBD2 matches at 13 bases. With 0 bases clipped from V and 10 bases from J, the junction kept 6 bases outside the gene matches. CDR3 size: 16 residues. From germline, CDR1 is MGHRA and CDR2 YSYEKL. CDR3 bases: TGCGCCAGCAGCCAAGATGGAACTAGCGGGGGGGAGGAGCAGTTCTTC. This codes for CASSQDGTSGGEEQFF.

This chain connects TRBV7-2 to TRBJ2-3, with D perhaps TRBD1 or TRBD2 (5 bases each). CDR1 is SGHTA, CDR2 FQGNSA, per germline. This CDR3 contains 14 residues. Trimming removed 4 bases from V and 5 bases from J, with 13 bases in between. The CDR3 protein is CASSSGPPGDTQYF. CDR3 bases: TGTGCCAGCAGCTCGGGACCCCCGGGAGATACGCAGTATTTT.

This clonotype turned up a few times. CDR3 nucleotides: TGTGCCAGCTCACCACCTAGCGGAGGGAACACCGGGGAGCTGTTTTTT. Translation gives CASSPPSGGNTGELFF. The V call is TRBV18, the J call TRBJ2-2; D perhaps matches TRBD2 (6 bases). There are 16 residues in the CDR3. The V end was cut by 0 bases, the J end by 1 base, with 9 bases between. Looked up from germline, CDR1 is KGHSH and CDR2 is LQKENI. The complete variable domain, with remaining parts taken from reference TRBV18 and TRBJ2-2, reads NAGVMQNPRHLVRRRGQEARLRCSPMKGHSHVYWYRQLPEEGLKFMVYLQKENIIDESGMPKERFSAEFPKEGPSILRIQQVVRGDSAAYFCASSPPSGGNTGELFFGEGSRLTVL.

This clonotype was counted only a few times. The chain couples TRBV7-2 to TRBJ1-3; D is unclear. CDR1 and CDR2 (germline): SGHTA, FQGNSA. V shed 3 bases and J shed 5 bases, with 11 bases lying between them. The CDR3 contains 14 residues. CDR3 in amino acids: CASSFAGWRNTIYF. The CDR3 DNA follows: TGTGCCAGCAGCTTTGCCGGGTGGAGAAACACCATATATTTT.

This chain uses TRBV28 with TRBJ1-1, with a tentative D call TRBD1 (5 bases). V lost 5 bases and J lost 1, with 11 bases in between. The germline V gene encodes CDR1 MDHEN and CDR2 SYDVKM. The CDR3 has 14 amino acids. CDR3 in DNA: TGTGCCAGCAGTCGCTCCGGACAGAACACTGAAGCTTTCTTT. Translated: CASSRSGQNTEAFF.

This sequence joins TRBV6-5 and TRBJ1-1, with D uncertain. There are 16 residues in the CDR3. Trimming stripped 6 bases from V and 4 bases from J, with 21 bases between. Germline V CDR1 and CDR2: MNHEY, SVGAGI. The CDR3 bases are TGTGCCAGCAGCCCAGCCGCCGGTGGGAAGGGCACTGAAGCTTTCTTT. Its protein is CASSPAAGGKGTEAFF.